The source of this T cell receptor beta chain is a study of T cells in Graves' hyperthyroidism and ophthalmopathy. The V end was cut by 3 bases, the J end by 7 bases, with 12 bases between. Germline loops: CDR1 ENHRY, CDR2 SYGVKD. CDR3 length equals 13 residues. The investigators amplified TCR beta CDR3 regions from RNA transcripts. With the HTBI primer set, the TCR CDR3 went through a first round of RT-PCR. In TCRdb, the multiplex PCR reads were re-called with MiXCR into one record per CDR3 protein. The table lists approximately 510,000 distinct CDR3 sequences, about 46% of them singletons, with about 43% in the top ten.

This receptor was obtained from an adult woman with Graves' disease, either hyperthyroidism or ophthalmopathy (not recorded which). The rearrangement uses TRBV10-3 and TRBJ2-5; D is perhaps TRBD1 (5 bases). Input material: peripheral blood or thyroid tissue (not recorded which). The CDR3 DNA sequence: TGTGCCATCAGTGAAGCAGGGTCTGGGACCCAGTACTTC. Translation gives CAISEAGSGTQYF.